A single sample is the source of the 3 T cell receptor beta chains below, sequenced in a study of cytomegalovirus exposure and HLA in healthy donors. With 60 Vbeta and 13 Jbeta primers, the PCR was carried out. Method: immunoSEQ multiplex PCR; TCRdb's copy keeps in-frame clones and lacks some. The sample data list about 160,000 clones. The sequencing sample was made of PBMCs. The source of these receptors is an older woman in good health and CMV-seronegative.

The chain has TRBV21-1 and TRBJ2-7; TRBD1 is the table's D call and was not checked against the DNA. TRBV21-1 corresponds to a pseudogene. The CDR3 spans 16 residues. In nucleotides, the CDR3 is TGTGCCAGCAGCAAAGTCCGGGGGACAGGGTCCCACGAGCAGTACTTC. Encoded protein: CASSKVRGTGSHEQYF.

The chain recombines TRBV4-2 with TRBJ1-2, with D possibly being TRBD1 (5 bases). The ends were cut back, 0 bases at V and 4 bases at J, with 18 bases in the middle. The CDR3 is 17 amino acids. The germline V gene has CDR1 LGHNA and CDR2 YNFKEQ. CDR3 sequence: CASSQETGPSQIYGYTF. CDR3 in DNA: TGTGCCAGCAGCCAAGAAACAGGACCCTCCCAGATCTATGGCTACACCTTC.

The chain couples TRBV7-9 to TRBJ2-1, with 8 positions matching TRBD2. The CDR3 is made up of 15 amino acids. Germline trimming cut 11 bases from V and 1 base from J; bases unmatched to any gene: 10. The germline gives CDR1 SEHNR, CDR2 FQNEAQ (reference sequence). The CDR3 nucleotides are TGTGCCTCCGAACATAGCGGGAAATCCTACAATGAGCAGTTCTTC. Translated, it gives CASEHSGKSYNEQFF.